This TCR beta chain was identified during a study of human T cells and chemical hapten exposure. Whole-study findings and limits: The number of TCRs over 1 in 1000 frequency stayed unchanged after DPC.

At least ten counts were recorded for this clonotype. Antigen: not known. TCRdb redid the calling of the RACE reads with MiXCR, one entry per CDR3 protein. The repertoire has 85,000 to 95,000 distinct CDR3 sequences, just under 9% of them found once; the top ten carry 2.5% to 3%. The V gene's germline CDR1 is MNHEY and CDR2 SMNVEV (reference sequence). The ends lost 8 bases at V and 1 base at J; junction bases unmatched: 7. The CDR3 loop spans 14 amino acids. Sample time point: healthy volunteer bleed at 2 weeks. Extraction of total RNA was performed on unfractionated whole blood. Sequencing used whole blood. V and J are TRBV27 and TRBJ2-5, with 7 nucleotides matching TRBD2. The clonotype originates from a female donor in good health. Some clones in this sample may be carry-over from other donors' samples. In DNA, the CDR3 is TGTGCCAGCGGAACCAGACTAGCCCAAGAGACCCAGTACTTC. Its translation is CASGTRLAQETQYF.